This TCR beta chain is drawn from a study of blood T cell repertoires in COVID-19. Turning to the study itself: PBMCs, B-cell-depleted T cells, or T cells provided the cDNA or gDNA that made up the material.

The data were produced by immunoSEQ multiplex PCR, yet TCRdb's version contains in-frame clones alone and is incomplete. Of about 480,000 clones detected, roughly 89% appear once; the ten largest clones hold more than 4%. V trimming: 5 bases; J trimming: 0 bases; junction bases outside the gene matches: 4. The germline gives CDR1 MNHEY, CDR2 SVGAGI. The CDR3 loop spans 15 amino acids. The V call is TRBV6-5, the J call TRBJ1-3, with 7 bases lining up with TRBD1. Material: peripheral blood. The origin of this receptor is a woman in her 30s with acute or convalescent COVID-19. For the CDR3, the DNA is TGTGCCAGCAGTCGGGACAGCTTCTCTGGAAACACCATATATTTT. Translating it yields CASSRDSFSGNTIYF.